The rows below give T cell receptor beta chains drawn from one sample of a study of blood T cell repertoires in COVID-19. This table comes from immunoSEQ multiplex PCR, and its TCRdb copy is limited to in-frame clones, with some not included. The table lists some 300,000 clones, roughly nine tenths of them singletons, with less than 2% in the top ten. The sequencing input was peripheral blood. These receptors all stem from a woman between 25 and 40 years old with COVID-19, enrolled during active disease. CDR3s include the opening cysteine and the closing phenylalanine or tryptophan. The D gene is left open where the match is weak. The size of a clone is reported for some rows only, either as once, few or many, or as a class for expanded clones.

abundance | len | d_gene | j_gene | v_gene | CDR3nt | CDR3aa
- | 13 | TRBD1 | TRBJ1-2 | TRBV30 | TGTGCCTGGAGTGTGGGACAGGGTGACGGCTACACCTTC | CAWSVGQGDGYTF
once | 14 | TRBD1 | TRBJ1-1 | TRBV2 | TGTGCCAGCGAGGAAGTTGACAGGGGAGCTGAAGCTTTCTTT | CASEEVDRGAEAFF
once | 15 | TRBD2 | TRBJ2-3 | TRBV9 | TGTGCCAGCAGCGAGACTAGCGGACTTACAGATACGCAGTATTTT | CASSETSGLTDTQYF
- | 15 | - | TRBJ1-5 | TRBV5-1 | TGCGCCAGCAGCTTGGAAGGCCAGGTACTTCAGCCCCAGCATTTT | CASSLEGQVLQPQHF
- | 13 | - | TRBJ2-3 | TRBV7-3 | TGTGCCAGCAGCCCCACAGGATCGGATACGCAGTATTTT | CASSPTGSDTQYF
- | 15 | - | TRBJ1-4 | TRBV28 | TGTGCCAGCAGTCCCACAGGGTTGTACCCGAGGAAACTGTTTTTT | CASSPTGLYPRKLFF
- | 16 | TRBD2 | TRBJ2-1 | TRBV11-1 | TGTGCCAGCAGCTTAGGTTCTAGCGGGGTGCCCGGTGAGCAGTTCTTC | CASSLGSSGVPGEQFF
- | 16 | - | TRBJ2-6 | TRBV5-4 | TGTGCCAGCCGCCACGGGGATGGCTCTGGGGCCAACGTCCTGACTTTC | CASRHGDGSGANVLTF
- | 16 | - | TRBJ1-2 | TRBV6-4 | TGTGCCAGCAGTGTCTCTTCCCCGGGGACTAACTATGGCTACACCTTC | CASSVSSPGTNYGYTF
- | 19 | TRBD2 | TRBJ2-5 | TRBV5-1 | TGCGCCAGCCAAATCCGACTAGCGGGAGGTGCACGAGAGTGGGAGACCCAGTACTTC | CASQIRLAGGAREWETQYF
- | 15 | - | TRBJ2-4 | TRBV6-2/TRBV6-3 | TGTGCCAGCAGTTACGGCAGGGGCCGGCAAAACATTCAGTACTTC | CASSYGRGRQNIQYF
few | 15 | TRBD1 | TRBJ2-1 | TRBV18 | TGTGCCAGCTCGGCCCTGGGACAGGGGGACAATGAGCAGTTCTTC | CASSALGQGDNEQFF
- | 13 | - | TRBJ2-2 | TRBV7-2 | TGTGCCAGCAGCTTAGATCTTGCCGGGGAGCTGTTTTTT | CASSLDLAGELFF
- | 15 | - | TRBJ2-1 | TRBV19 | TGTGCCAGTAGTAGCCCATCCAGCGGCTACAATGAGCAGTTCTTC | CASSSPSSGYNEQFF
- | 15 | TRBD1 | TRBJ1-1 | TRBV13 | TGTGCCAGCAGCCTCGAAACAGGGGGCGCCCCGGAAGCTTTCTTT | CASSLETGGAPEAFF
- | 15 | - | TRBJ1-1 | TRBV5-1 | TGCGCCAGCAGCTCGACCCCGGCGGCCCACACTGAAGCTTTCTTT | CASSSTPAAHTEAFF
- | 13 | - | TRBJ1-5 | TRBV19 | TGTGCCAGTAGTATTAGCAGCAATCAGCCCCAGCATTTT | CASSISSNQPQHF
- | 15 | - | TRBJ2-1 | TRBV6-2/TRBV6-3 | TGTGCCAGCAGCTATCCGATGGGGGCGAACAATGAGCAGTTCTTC | CASSYPMGANNEQFF
- | 14 | - | TRBJ1-4 | TRBV18 | TGTGCCAGCTCGGGGACGGCCGGAGGGGAAAAACTGTTTTTT | CASSGTAGGEKLFF
- | 13 | TRBD1 | TRBJ1-2 | TRBV14 | TGTGCCAGCAGCCCAGGGGGCCACTATGGCTACACCTTC | CASSPGGHYGYTF
few | 14 | - | TRBJ1-1 | TRBV18 | TGTGCCAGCTCACTGACAGGCCAGAACACTGAAGCTTTCTTT | CASSLTGQNTEAFF
once | 15 | TRBD1 | TRBJ2-3 | TRBV6-5 | TGTGCCAGCAGTAGCCCCGGGACAGCCTTCGATACGCAGTATTTT | CASSSPGTAFDTQYF
- | 14 | - | TRBJ1-4 | TRBV3-1/TRBV3-2 | TGTGCCAGCAGCCAAGGGGGGGGATATGAAAAACTGTTTTTT | CASSQGGGYEKLFF
- | 15 | - | TRBJ1-2 | TRBV4-3 | TGCGCCAGCAGCCAACCCCGCGACAGAATAGATGGCTACACCTTC | CASSQPRDRIDGYTF
- | 15 | TRBD1 | TRBJ2-2 | TRBV5-1 | TGCGCCAGCTCCATTCAGACAGGGGGTACCGGGGAGCTGTTTTTT | CASSIQTGGTGELFF
- | 14 | - | TRBJ1-1 | TRBV28 | TGTGCCAGCAGACGGGCAGGGGATCTCACTGAAGCTTTCTTT | CASRRAGDLTEAFF
- | 14 | TRBD1 | TRBJ1-2 | TRBV3-1/TRBV3-2 | TGTGCCAGCAGCGCACAGGGGTTTCTTGATGGCTACACCTTC | CASSAQGFLDGYTF
- | 16 | TRBD1 | TRBJ1-5 | TRBV30 | TGTGCCTGGAGTGCCAGGACAGGGAGCCGCAATCAGCCCCAGCATTTT | CAWSARTGSRNQPQHF
- | 13 | - | TRBJ2-7 | TRBV11-3 | TGTGCCAGCAGCTTTGGACAGTACTACGAGCAGTACTTC | CASSFGQYYEQYF